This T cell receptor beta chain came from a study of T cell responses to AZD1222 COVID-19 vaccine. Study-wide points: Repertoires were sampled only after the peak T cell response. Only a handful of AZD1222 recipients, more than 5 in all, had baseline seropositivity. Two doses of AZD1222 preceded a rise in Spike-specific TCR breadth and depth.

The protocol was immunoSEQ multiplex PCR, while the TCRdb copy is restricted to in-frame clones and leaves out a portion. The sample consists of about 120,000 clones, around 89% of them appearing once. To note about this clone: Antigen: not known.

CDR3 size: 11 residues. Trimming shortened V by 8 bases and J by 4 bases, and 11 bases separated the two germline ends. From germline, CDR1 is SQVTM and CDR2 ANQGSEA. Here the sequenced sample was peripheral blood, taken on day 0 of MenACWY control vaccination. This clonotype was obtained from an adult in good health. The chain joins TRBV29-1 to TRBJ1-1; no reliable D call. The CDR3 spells CSTRLGTEAFF. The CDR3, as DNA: TGCAGCACTAGATTGGGCACTGAAGCTTTCTTT.